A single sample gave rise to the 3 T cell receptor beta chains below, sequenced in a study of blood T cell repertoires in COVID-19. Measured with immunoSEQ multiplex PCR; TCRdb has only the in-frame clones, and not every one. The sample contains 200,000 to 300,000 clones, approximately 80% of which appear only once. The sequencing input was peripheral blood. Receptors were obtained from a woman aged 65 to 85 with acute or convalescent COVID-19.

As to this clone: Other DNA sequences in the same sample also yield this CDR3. CDR3 loop: CASSEARRFGIWFF. The CDR3 DNA reads as TGTGCCAGCAGTGAAGCGCGCAGGTTCGGGATATGGTTCTTC. J is TRBJ2-1 and V is TRBV2; D possibly corresponds to TRBD2 (5 bases). Trimming cost V 0 bases and J 15 bases, with 18 bases left between them. The germline V gene has CDR1 SNHLY and CDR2 FYNNEI. The CDR3 runs 14 residues.

CDR3 sequence (DNA): TGTGCCAGCAGGTCTAGCGGGGGGGCCGAGATCACCGGGGAGCTGTTTTTT. Translating gives CASRSSGGAEITGELFF. The V call is TRBV25-1, the J call TRBJ2-2, with 12 bases aligning to TRBD2. CDR1 and CDR2 (germline): MGHDK, SYGVNS. The CDR3 is 17 residues long. Germline trimming cut 6 bases from V and 4 bases from J; bases unmatched to any gene: 9.

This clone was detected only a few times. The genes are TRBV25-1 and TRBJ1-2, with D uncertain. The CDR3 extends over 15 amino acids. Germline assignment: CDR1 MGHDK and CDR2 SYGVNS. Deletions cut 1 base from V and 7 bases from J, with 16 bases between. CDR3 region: CASSEFGNQASGYTF. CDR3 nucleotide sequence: TGTGCCAGCAGTGAATTCGGGAATCAGGCAAGTGGCTACACCTTC.